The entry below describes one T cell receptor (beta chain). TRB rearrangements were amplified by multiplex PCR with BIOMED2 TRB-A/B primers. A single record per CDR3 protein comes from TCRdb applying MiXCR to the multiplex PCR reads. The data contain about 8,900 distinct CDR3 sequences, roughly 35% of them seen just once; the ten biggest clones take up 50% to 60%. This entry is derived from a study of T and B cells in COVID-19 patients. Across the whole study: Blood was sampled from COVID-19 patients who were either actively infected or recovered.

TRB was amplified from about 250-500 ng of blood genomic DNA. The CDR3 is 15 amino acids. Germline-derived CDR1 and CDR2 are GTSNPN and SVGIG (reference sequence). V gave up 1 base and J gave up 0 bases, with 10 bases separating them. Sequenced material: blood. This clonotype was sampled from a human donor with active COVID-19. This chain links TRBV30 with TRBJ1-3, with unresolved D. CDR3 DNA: TGTGCCTGGAGTGGGGGTCCGCTCTCTGGAAACACCATATATTTT. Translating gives CAWSGGPLSGNTIYF.